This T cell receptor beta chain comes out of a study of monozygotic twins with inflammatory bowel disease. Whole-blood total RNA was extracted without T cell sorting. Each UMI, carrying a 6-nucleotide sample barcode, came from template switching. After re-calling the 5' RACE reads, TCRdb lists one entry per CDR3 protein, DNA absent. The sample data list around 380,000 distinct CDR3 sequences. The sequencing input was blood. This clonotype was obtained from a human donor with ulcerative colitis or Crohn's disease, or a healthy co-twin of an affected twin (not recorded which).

CDR3 sequence reads: CASSLERGGPTQYF. The chain employs TRBV5-1 and TRBJ2-3; without DNA, the TCRdb call of TRBD2 cannot be checked. Germline-derived CDR1 and CDR2 are SGHRS and YFSETQ. CDR3 size: 14 residues.